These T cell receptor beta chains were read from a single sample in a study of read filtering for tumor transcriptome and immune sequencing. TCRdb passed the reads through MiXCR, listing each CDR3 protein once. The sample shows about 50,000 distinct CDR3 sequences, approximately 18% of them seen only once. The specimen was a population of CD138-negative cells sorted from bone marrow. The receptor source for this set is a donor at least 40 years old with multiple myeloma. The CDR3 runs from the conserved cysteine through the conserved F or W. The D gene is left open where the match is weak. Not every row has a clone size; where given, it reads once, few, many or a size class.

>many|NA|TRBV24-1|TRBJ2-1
TGTGCCACCAGTGATTTGCCTTACAATGAGCAGTTCTTC
CATSDLPYNEQFF
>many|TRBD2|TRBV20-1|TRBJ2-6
TGCAGTGCTAGTCTAGCGGGAGCTGGGGCCAACGTCCTGACTTTC
CSASLAGAGANVLTF
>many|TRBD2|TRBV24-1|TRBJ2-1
TGTGCCACCAGTGATCCCGGGACTAGCGGAGACGGGAGGTACAATGAGCAGTTCTTC
CATSDPGTSGDGRYNEQFF
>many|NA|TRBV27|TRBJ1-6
TGTGCCAGCAGATTTAGGGGGGAACCCCTCCACTTT
CASRFRGEPLHF
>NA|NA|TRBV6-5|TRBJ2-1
TGTGCCTGCAGTTACTTGAAGCAGGGGAGCGGCAATGAGCAGTTCTTC
CACSYLKQGSGNEQFF
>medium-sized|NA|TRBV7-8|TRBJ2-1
TGTGCCAGCAGCTTCGGGGGGCCGGAATACAATGAGCAGTTCTTC
CASSFGGPEYNEQFF
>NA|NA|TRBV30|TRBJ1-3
TGTGCCTCCCCTCTGGGTAGAGTAATGAACACCATATATTTT
CASPLGRVMNTIYF
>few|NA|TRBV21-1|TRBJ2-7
TGTGCCGGCAGGGGACTAGCGGGAAGATACGAGCAGTACTTC
CAGRGLAGRYEQYF
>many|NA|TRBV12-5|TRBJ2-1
TGTGCTAGTGGTGAACAGTACAATGAGCAGTTCTTC
CASGEQYNEQFF
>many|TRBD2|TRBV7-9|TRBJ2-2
TGTGCCAGCAGATTAGGAGCGGGACTCGGGGAGCTGTTTTTT
CASRLGAGLGELFF
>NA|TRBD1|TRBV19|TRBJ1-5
TGTGCCAATAGCCCTTGTAAAGGGGGCATCAGCAATCAGCCCCAGCATTTT
CANSPCKGGISNQPQHF
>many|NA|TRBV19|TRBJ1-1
TGTGCCAGTAGTATAAGGAGGGGCACTGAAGCTTTCTTT
CASSIRRGTEAFF
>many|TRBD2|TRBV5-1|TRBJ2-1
TGCGCCAGCAGCGCACTAGCGGGAGGGCCAAATGAGCAGTTCTTC
CASSALAGGPNEQFF
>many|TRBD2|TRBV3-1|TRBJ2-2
TGTGCCAGCAGCGCCGAACTAGCGGGACGGGAGCTGTTTTTT
CASSAELAGRELFF
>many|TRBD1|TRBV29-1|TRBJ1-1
TGCAGCGCAACCAGGGGGGGAGGCACTGAAGCTTTCTTT
CSATRGGGTEAFF
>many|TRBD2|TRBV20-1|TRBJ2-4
TGCAGTGCTAGAGGGCGGGAGCTGACCAAAAACATTCAGTACTTC
CSARGRELTKNIQYF